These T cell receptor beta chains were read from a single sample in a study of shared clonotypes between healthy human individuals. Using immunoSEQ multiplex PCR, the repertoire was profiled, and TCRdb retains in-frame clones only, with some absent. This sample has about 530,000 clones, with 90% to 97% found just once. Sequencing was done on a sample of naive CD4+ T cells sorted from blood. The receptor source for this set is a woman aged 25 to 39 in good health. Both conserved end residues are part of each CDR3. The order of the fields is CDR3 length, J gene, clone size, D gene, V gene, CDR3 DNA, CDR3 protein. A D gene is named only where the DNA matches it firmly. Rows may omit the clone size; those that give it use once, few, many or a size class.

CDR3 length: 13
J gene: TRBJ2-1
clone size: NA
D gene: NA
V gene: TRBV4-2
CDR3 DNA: TGTGCCAGCAGCGCTACGGGTTACAATGAGCAGTTCTTC
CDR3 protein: CASSATGYNEQFF

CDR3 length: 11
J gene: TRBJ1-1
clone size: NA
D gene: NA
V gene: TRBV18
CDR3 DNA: TGTGCCAGCACCCTGGGGACTGAAGCTTTCTTT
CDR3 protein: CASTLGTEAFF

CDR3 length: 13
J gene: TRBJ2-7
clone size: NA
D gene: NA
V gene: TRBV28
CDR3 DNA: TGTGCCAGCAGTTTTTCCGGGACCTACGAGCAGTACTTC
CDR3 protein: CASSFSGTYEQYF

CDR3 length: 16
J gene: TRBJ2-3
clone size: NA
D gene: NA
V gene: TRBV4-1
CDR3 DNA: TGCGCCAGCAGCCAAGTCCCGGGATCTAGCACAGATACGCAGTATTTT
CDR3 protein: CASSQVPGSSTDTQYF

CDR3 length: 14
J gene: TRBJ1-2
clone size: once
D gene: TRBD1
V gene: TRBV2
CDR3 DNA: TGTGCCAGATGGTTACGGGACAGCCAAATAGGCTACACCTTC
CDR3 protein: CARWLRDSQIGYTF

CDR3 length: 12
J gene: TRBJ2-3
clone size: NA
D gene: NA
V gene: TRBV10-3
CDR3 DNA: TGTGCCATCAGTGATTACACAGATACGCAGTATTTT
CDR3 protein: CAISDYTDTQYF

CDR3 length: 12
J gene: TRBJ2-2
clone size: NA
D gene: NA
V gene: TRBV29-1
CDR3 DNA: TGCAGCGGCTTGACAGGTTCCGGGGAGCTGTTTTTT
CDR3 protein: CSGLTGSGELFF

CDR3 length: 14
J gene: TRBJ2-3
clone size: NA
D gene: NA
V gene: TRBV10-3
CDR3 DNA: TGTGCCATCAGTGAAAGGACTAGCACAGATACGCAGTATTTT
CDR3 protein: CAISERTSTDTQYF

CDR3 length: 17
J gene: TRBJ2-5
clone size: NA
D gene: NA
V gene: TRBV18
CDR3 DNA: TGTGCCAGCTCACCACCGATCAATCTACTACACCAAGAGACCCAGTACTTC
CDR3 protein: CASSPPINLLHQETQYF

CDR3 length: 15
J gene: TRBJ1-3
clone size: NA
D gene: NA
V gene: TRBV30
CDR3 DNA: TGTGCCTGGAGTCCAAATCGAGTCTCTGGAAACACCATATATTTT
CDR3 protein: CAWSPNRVSGNTIYF

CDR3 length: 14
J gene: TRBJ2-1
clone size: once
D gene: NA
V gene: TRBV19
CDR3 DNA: TGTGCCAGTAGTACGGTGCGGTGGAACAATGAGCAGTTCTTC
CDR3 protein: CASSTVRWNNEQFF

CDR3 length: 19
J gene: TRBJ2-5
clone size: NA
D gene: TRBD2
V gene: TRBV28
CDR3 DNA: TGTGCCAGCAGTTTATCCCTAGCGGCAACTGCCCCGAACCGAGAGACCCAGTACTTC
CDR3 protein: CASSLSLAATAPNRETQYF

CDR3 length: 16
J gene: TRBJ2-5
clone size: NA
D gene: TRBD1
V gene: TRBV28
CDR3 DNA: TGTGCCAGCAGTTCGTTCCGGGACAGGATTAAAGAGACCCAGTACTTC
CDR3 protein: CASSSFRDRIKETQYF

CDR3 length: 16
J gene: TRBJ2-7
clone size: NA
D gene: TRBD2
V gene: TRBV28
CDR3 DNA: TGTGCCAGCAGTGTGCCCGGGCCTAGCGGGACCTACGAGCAGTACTTC
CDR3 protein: CASSVPGPSGTYEQYF

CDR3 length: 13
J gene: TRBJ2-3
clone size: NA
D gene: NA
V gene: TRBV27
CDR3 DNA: TGTGCCAGCAGTTTATCTGGGACAGATACGCAGTATTTT
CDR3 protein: CASSLSGTDTQYF

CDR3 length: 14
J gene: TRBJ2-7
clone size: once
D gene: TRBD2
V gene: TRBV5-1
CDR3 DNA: TGCGCCAGCAGCTTGGCTCTAGCGGACTACGAGCAGTACTTC
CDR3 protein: CASSLALADYEQYF

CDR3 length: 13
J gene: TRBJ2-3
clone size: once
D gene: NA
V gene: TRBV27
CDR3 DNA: TGTGCCAGCAGTTTGGCGGGGTCAGATACGCAGTATTTT
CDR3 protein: CASSLAGSDTQYF

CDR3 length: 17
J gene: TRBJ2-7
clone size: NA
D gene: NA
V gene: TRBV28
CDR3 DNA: TGTGCCAGCATAACAGGGGCGGCTAGCGGTAGCTCCTACGAGCAGTACTTC
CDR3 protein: CASITGAASGSSYEQYF

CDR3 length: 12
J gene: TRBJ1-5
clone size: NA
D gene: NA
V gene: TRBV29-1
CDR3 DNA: TGCAGCGTCGGCGGCGGCAATCAGCCCCAGCATTTT
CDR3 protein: CSVGGGNQPQHF

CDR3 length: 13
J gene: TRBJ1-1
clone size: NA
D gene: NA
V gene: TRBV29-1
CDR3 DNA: TGCAGCGTTGAAGGACAGATGAACACTGAAGCTTTCTTT
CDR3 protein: CSVEGQMNTEAFF

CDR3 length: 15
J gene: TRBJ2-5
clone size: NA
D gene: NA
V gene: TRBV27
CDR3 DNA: TGTGCCAGCAGCCTTAGATGGGCAGATCAAGAGACCCAGTACTTC
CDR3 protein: CASSLRWADQETQYF

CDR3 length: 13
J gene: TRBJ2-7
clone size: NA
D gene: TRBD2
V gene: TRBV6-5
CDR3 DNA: TGTGCCAGCAGCAGGACTAGCGGGTACGAGCAGTACTTC
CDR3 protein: CASSRTSGYEQYF

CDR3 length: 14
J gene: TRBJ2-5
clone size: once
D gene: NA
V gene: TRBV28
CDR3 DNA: TGTGCCAGCAGCTTATATCGGGCCCAAGAGACCCAGTACTTC
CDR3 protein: CASSLYRAQETQYF

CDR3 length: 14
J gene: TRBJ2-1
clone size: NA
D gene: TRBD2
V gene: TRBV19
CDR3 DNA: TGTGCCAGTATTAGCGGGAGAGGACCCTATGAGCAGTTCTTC
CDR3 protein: CASISGRGPYEQFF

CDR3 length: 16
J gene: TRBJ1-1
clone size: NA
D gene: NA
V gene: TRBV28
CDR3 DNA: TGTGCCAGCAGTTTACCATTTATTCAGGGCGACACTGAAGCTTTCTTT
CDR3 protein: CASSLPFIQGDTEAFF

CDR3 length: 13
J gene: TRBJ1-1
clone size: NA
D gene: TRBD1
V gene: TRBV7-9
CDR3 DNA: TGTGCCAGCAGCAAAACAGGGGGCGCTTCAGCTTTCTTT
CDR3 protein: CASSKTGGASAFF

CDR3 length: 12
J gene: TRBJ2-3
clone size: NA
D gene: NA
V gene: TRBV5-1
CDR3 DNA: TGCGCCAGCAGCGCAAGGACAGATACGCAGTATTTT
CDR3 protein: CASSARTDTQYF

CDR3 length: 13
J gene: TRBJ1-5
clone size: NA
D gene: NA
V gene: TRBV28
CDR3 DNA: TGTGCCAGCAGATATCAGGGGTTTCAGCCCCAGCATTTT
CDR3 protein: CASRYQGFQPQHF

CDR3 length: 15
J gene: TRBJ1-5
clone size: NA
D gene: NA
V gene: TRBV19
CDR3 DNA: TGTGCCAGTAGTGGAGTGGACCTCTGGCTACAGCCCCAGCATTTT
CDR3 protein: CASSGVDLWLQPQHF

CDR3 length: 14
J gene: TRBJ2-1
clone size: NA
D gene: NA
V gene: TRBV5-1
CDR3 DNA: TGCGCCAGCAGCTTTGCGGGACCCCCTAATGAGCAGTTCTTC
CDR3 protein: CASSFAGPPNEQFF

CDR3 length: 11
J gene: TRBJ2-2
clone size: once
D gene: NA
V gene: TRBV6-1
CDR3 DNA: TGTGCCAGCAGTGTCCCCGGGGAGCTGTTTTTT
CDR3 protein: CASSVPGELFF

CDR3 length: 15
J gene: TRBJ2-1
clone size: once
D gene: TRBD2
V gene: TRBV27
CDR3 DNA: TGTGCCAGCAGTTTCCTAGCGGAACACTACAATGAGCAGTTCTTC
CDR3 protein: CASSFLAEHYNEQFF

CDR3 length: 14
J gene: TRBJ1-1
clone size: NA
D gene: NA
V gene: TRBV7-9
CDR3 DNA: TGTGCCAGCAGCCAGGGACGGTTGAACACTGAAGCTTTCTTT
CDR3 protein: CASSQGRLNTEAFF

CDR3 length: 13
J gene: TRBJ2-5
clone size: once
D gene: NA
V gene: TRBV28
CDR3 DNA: TGTGCCAGCATCTCACAGTACCAAGAGACCCAGTACTTC
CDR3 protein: CASISQYQETQYF

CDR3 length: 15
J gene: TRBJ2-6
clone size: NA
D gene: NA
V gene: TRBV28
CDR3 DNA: TGTGCCAGCAGCCTCGACGTGTTTGGGGCCAACGTCCTGACTTTC
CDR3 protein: CASSLDVFGANVLTF

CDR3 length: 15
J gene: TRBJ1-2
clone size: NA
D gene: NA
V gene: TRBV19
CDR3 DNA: TGTGCCAGTAGTTTCCCGTGGACCGCTAACTATGGCTACACCTTC
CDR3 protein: CASSFPWTANYGYTF